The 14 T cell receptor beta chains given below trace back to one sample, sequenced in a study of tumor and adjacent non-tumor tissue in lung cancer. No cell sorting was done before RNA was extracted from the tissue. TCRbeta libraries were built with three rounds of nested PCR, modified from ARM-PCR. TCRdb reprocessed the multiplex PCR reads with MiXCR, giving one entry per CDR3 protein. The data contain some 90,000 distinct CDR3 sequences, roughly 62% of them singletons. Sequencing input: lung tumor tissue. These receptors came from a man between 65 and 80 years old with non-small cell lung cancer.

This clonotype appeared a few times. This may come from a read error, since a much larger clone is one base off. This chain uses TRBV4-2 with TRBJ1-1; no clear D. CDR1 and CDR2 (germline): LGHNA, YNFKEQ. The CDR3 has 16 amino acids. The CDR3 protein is CASRQDSEVMNTEAFF. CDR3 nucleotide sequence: TGTGCCAGCCGCCAAGATAGTGAGGTCATGAACACTGAAGCTTTCTTT.

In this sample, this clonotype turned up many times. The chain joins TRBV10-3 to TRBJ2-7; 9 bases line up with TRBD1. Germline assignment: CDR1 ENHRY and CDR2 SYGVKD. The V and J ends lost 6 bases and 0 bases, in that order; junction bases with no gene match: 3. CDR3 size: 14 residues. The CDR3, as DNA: TGTGCCATCAGACCGGGACAGGGCTCCTACGAGCAGTACTTC. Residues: CAIRPGQGSYEQYF.

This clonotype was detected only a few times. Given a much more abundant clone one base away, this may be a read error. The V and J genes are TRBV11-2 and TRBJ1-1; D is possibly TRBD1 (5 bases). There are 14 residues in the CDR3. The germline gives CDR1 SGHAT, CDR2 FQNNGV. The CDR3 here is CTSSWATVNTEAFF. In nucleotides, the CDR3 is TGTACCAGCAGCTGGGCGACAGTGAACACTGAAGCTTTCTTT.

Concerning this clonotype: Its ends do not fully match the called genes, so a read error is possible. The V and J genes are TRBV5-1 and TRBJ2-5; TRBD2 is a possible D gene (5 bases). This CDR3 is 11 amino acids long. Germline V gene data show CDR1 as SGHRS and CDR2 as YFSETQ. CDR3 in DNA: TGTGCCAGCAGCTTGAGGGAGATCCAGTACTTC. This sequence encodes CASSLREIQYF.

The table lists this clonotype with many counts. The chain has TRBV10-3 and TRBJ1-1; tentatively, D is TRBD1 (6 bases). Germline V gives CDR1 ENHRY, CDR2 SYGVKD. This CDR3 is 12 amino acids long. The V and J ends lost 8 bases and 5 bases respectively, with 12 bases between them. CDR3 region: CAISQGGTEAFF. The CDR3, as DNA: TGTGCCATCTCACAGGGAGGGACTGAAGCTTTCTTT.

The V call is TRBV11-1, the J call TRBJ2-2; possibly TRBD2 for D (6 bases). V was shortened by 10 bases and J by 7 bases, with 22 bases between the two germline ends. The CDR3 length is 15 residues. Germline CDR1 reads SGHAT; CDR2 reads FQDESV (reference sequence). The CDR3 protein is CANGPGDAGGGELFF. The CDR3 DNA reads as TGTGCCAACGGCCCGGGGGATGCCGGGGGCGGGGAGCTGTTTTTT. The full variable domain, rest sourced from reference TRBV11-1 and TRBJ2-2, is EAEVAQSPRYKITEKSQAVAFWCDPISGHATLYWYRQILGQGPELLVQFQDESVVDDSQLPKDRFSAERLKGVDSTLKIQPAELGDSAMYLCANGPGDAGGGELFFGEGSRLTVL.

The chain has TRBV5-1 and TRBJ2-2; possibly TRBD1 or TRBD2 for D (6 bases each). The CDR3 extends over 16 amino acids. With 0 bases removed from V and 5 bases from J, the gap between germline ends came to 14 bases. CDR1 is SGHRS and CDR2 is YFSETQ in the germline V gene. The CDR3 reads CASSLARGPGTGELFF. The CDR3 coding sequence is TGCGCCAGCAGCTTGGCCCGGGGGCCTGGGACCGGGGAGCTGTTTTTT.

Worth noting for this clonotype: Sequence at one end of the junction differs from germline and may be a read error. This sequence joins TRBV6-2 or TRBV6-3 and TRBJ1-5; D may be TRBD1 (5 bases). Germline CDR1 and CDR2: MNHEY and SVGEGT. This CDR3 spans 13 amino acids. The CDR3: CASGYQGNQPQHF. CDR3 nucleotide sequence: TGTGCCAGCGGTTACCAGGGCAATCAGCCCCAACATTTT.

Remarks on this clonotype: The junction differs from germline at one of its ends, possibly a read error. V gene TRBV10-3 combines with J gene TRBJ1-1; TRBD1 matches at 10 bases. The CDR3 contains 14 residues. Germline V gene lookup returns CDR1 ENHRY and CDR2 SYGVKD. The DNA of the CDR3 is TGTGTCATCGGGAAGGACAGGGGGTATACTGAAGCTTCCTTT. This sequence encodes CVIGKDRGYTEASF.

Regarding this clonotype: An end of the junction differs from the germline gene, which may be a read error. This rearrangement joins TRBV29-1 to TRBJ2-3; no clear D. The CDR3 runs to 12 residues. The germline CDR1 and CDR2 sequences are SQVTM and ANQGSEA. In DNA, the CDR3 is TGCAGCGTTGAAGTTCGCACAGTTACGCAGTACTTT. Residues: CSVEVRTVTQYF.

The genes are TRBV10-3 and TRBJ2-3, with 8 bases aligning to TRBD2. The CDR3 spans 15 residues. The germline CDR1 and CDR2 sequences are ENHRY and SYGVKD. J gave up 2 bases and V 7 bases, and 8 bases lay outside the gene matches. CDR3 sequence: CAITVGLGDTDTQYF. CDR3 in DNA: TGTGCCATCACCGTGGGACTAGGGGACACAGATACGCAGTATTTT.

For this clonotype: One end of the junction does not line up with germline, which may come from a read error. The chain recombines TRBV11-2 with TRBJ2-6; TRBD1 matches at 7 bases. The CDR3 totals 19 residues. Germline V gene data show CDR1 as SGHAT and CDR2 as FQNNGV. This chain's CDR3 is CASSSPRGRGGSGVNVLAF. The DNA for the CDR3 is TGTGCCAGCAGCTCCCCTAGGGGAAGAGGGGGCTCTGGGGTCAACGTCCTGGCTTTC.

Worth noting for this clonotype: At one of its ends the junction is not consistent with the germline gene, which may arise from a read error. The CDR3 loop reads CASILTTSRINTGELSF. The CDR3 DNA sequence: TGCGCCAGCATTCTTACTACGTCGCGGATAAACACCGGGGAGCTGTCTTTT. The chain employs TRBV4-1 and TRBJ2-2; weak D call: TRBD2 (5 bases). Germline-derived CDR1 and CDR2 are MGHRA and YSYEKL. This CDR3 has 17 amino acids.

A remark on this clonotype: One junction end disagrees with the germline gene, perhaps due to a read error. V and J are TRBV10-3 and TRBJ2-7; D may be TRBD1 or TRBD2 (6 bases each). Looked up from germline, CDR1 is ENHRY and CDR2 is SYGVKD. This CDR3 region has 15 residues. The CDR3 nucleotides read TGTACCATCAGCTCGACCTTGGGGGGCACGAAAGAGCAGTACTTC. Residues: CTISSTLGGTKEQYF.